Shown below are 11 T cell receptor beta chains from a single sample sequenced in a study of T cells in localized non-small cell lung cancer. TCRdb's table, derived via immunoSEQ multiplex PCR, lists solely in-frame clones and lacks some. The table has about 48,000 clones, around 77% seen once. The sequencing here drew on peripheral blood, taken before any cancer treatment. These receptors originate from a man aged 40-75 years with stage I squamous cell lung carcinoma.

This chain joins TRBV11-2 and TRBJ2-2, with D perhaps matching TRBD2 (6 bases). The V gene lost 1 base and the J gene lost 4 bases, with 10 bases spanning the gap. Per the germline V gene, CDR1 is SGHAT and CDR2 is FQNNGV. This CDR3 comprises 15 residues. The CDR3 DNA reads TGTGCCAGCAGCTTAGGTGCTAGCGCCACCGGGGAGCTGTTTTTT. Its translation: CASSLGASATGELFF.

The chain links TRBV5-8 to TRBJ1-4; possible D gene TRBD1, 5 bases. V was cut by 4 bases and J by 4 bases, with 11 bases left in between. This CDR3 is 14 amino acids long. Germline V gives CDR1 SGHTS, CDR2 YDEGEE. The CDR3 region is CASSGGAFNEKLFF. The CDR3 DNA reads TGTGCCAGCAGCGGGGGAGCCTTTAATGAAAAACTGTTTTTT.

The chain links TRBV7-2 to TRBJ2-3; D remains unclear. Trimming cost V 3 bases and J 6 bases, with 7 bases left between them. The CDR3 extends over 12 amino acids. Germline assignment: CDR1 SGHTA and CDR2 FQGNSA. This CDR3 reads CASSFMRDTQYF. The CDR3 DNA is TGTGCCAGCAGCTTCATGCGGGATACGCAGTATTTT.

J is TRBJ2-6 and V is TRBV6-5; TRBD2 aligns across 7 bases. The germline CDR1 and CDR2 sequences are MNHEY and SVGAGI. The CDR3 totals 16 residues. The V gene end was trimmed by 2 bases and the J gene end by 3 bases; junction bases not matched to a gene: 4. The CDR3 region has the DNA TGTGCCAGCAGTTACGGGGGGGAGGATGGGGCCAACGTCCTGACTTTC. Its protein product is CASSYGGEDGANVLTF.

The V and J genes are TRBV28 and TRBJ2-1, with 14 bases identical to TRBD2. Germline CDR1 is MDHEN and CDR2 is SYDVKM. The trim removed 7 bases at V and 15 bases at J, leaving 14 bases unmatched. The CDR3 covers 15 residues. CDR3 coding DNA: TGTGCCAGCACCTCTTCCGGGACTAGCGGGGGAGAGACGTTCTTC. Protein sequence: CASTSSGTSGGETFF.

The DNA for the CDR3 is TGTGCCTGGAGTAAGGGACAGGGAAATTCACCCCTCCACTTT. It codes for CAWSKGQGNSPLHF. V is TRBV30 and J is TRBJ1-6, with 9 nucleotides matching TRBD1. The length of the CDR3 is 14 residues. The germline gives CDR1 GTSNPN, CDR2 SVGIG (reference sequence). V lost 2 bases and J lost 7; bases outside the gene matches: 3.

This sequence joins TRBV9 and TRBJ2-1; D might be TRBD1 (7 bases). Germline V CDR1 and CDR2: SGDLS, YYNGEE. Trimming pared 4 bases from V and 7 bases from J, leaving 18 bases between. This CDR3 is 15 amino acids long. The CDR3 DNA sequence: TGTGCCAGCAGCCCCCCCAGGGGGGCTGGTAATGAGCAGTTCTTC. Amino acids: CASSPPRGAGNEQFF. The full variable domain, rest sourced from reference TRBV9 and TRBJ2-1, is DSGVTQTPKHLITATGQRVTLRCSPRSGDLSVYWYQQSLDQGLQFLIQYYNGEERAKGNILERFSAQQFPDLHSELNLSSLELGDSALYFCASSPPRGAGNEQFFGPGTRLTVL.

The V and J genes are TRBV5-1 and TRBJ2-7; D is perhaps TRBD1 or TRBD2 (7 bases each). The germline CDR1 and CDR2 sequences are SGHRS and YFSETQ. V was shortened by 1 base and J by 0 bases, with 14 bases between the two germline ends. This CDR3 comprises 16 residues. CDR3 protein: CASSLLGGGSSYEQYF. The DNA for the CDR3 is TGCGCCAGCAGCTTGTTAGGGGGCGGGAGCTCCTACGAGCAGTACTTC.

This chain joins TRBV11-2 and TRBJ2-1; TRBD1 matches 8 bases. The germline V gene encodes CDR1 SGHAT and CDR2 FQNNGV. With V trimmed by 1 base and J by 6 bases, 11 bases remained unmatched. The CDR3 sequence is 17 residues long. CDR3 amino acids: CASSLGGGQGYGNEQFF. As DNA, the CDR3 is TGTGCCAGCAGCTTAGGGGGTGGACAGGGTTACGGCAATGAGCAGTTCTTC. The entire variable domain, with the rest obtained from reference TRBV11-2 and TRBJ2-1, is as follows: EAGVAQSPRYKIIEKRQSVAFWCNPISGHATLYWYQQILGQGPKLLIQFQNNGVVDDSQLPKDRFSAERLKGVDSTLKIQPAKLEDSAVYLCASSLGGGQGYGNEQFFGPGTRLTVL.

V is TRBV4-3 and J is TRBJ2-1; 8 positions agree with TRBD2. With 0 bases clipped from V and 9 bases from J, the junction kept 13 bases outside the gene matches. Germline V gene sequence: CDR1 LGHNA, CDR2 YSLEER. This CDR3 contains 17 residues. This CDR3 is CASSQDGAGGYSREQFF. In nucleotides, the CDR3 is TGCGCCAGCAGCCAAGATGGGGCGGGGGGCTATTCACGTGAGCAGTTCTTC.

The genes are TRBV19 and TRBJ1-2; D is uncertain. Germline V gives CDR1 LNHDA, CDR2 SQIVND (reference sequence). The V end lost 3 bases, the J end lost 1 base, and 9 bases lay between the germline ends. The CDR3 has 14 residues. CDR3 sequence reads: CASSIDGSNYGYTF. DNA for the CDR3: TGTGCCAGTAGTATCGACGGGAGTAACTATGGCTACACCTTC.